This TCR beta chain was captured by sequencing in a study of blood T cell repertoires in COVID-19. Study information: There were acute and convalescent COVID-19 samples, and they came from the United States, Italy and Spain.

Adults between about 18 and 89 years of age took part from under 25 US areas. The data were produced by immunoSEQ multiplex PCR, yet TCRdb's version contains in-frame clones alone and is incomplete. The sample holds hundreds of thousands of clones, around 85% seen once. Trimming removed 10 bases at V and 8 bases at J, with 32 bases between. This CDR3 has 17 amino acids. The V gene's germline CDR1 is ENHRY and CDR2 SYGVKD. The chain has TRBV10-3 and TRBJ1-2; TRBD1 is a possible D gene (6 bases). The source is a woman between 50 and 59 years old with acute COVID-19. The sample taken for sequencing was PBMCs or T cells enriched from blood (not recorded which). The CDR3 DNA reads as TGTGCCACGCGTCGGGGGGCGCAGGATACCTACGGGGAAGGCTACACCTTC. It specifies CATRRGAQDTYGEGYTF.